The rows below give T cell receptor beta chains drawn from one sample of a study of T cells in Graves' hyperthyroidism and ophthalmopathy. MiXCR was run by TCRdb on the multiplex PCR reads, yielding one entry per CDR3 protein. Altogether 300,000 to 350,000 distinct CDR3 sequences are present, around a sixth being singletons, with the ten largest covering less than 65%. Source material: blood. The receptors were sampled from a woman aged 50 to 65 with Graves' hyperthyroidism. Both conserved end residues are part of each CDR3. The order of the fields is clone size, J gene, D gene, V gene, CDR3 DNA, CDR3 protein. The D gene is left open where the match is weak. Clone size is shown for a subset of rows, as once, few, many or a class of expanded clone.

few	TRBJ2-2	.	TRBV27	TGTGCCAGCAGCGCCGGGACATTGAACACCGGGGAGCTGTTTTTT	CASSAGTLNTGELFF
few	TRBJ2-1	.	TRBV20-1	TGCAGTGCTAGAGGACTAGCAGGGGGGGGCGAGATGAGGTGGGATGAGCAGTTCTTC	CSARGLAGGGEMRWDEQFF
many	TRBJ1-1	.	TRBV12-3/TRBV12-4	TGTGCCAGCAGTTTTTCACCGAACACTGAAGCTTTCTTT	CASSFSPNTEAFF
many	TRBJ2-3	.	TRBV20-1	TGCAGTGCTCACTCTTGGGCCCAACTCGCTCCAGATACGCAGTATTTT	CSAHSWAQLAPDTQYF
few	TRBJ2-2	TRBD2	TRBV5-1	TGCGCCAGCAGGTTTGGCGAGGCTAGCGGGGGCACCGGGGAGCTGTTTTTT	CASRFGEASGGTGELFF
.	TRBJ2-3	.	TRBV9	TGTGCCAGCAGCGTAGGCGGCCCGGAGGCAGATACGCAGTATTTT	CASSVGGPEADTQYF
many	TRBJ1-1	.	TRBV3-1	TGTGCCAGCACCCACGGGGGGTTTCGTGACACTGAAGCTTTCTTT	CASTHGGFRDTEAFF
many	TRBJ2-3	TRBD2	TRBV2	TGTGCCAGCAGGACTAGCGGGGGCACAGATACGCAGTATTTT	CASRTSGGTDTQYF
.	TRBJ2-2	.	TRBV20-1	TGCAGTGCTAGAGACGACGGAGCAAACACCGGGGAGCTGTTTTTT	CSARDDGANTGELFF
.	TRBJ2-1	.	TRBV27	TGTGCCAGCAGTTTCGGAACCTACTACAATGAGCAGTTCTTC	CASSFGTYYNEQFF
few	TRBJ1-6	.	TRBV6-2/TRBV6-3	TGTGCCAGCAGTTACTTCGGCAGCCAGGGACTTCTTAATTCACCCCTCCACTTT	CASSYFGSQGLLNSPLHF
few	TRBJ1-1	TRBD1	TRBV6-1	TGTGCCAGCAGTGGACAGGGGTTTACTGAAGCTTTCTTT	CASSGQGFTEAFF
many	TRBJ2-1	.	TRBV28	TGTGCCAGCAGTCGACAGTATTACAATGAGCAGTTCTTC	CASSRQYYNEQFF
few	TRBJ2-4	.	TRBV6-1	TGTGCCAGCAGTGAAGCGCAGGGTGCAAACATTCAGTACTTC	CASSEAQGANIQYF
few	TRBJ1-5	TRBD1	TRBV5-5	TGTGCCAGCAGCGGGGACAGGGGAATTCAGCCCCAGCATTTT	CASSGDRGIQPQHF
.	TRBJ2-1	TRBD2	TRBV5-6	TGTGCCAGCAGCCCGAGGACTAGCGGGAGCCCCTACAATGAGCAGTTCTTC	CASSPRTSGSPYNEQFF
few	TRBJ2-1	TRBD2	TRBV20-1	TGCAGTGCTAGAGACCCCGGACTAGCGGGACTCGACAATGAGCAGTTCTTC	CSARDPGLAGLDNEQFF
few	TRBJ2-1	TRBD1	TRBV7-3	TGTGCCAACAGCTTAGGACAGGCCGCCAATGAGCAGTTCTTC	CANSLGQAANEQFF
few	TRBJ2-7	TRBD2	TRBV12-3/TRBV12-4	TGTGCCAGCAGTCGACTAGCGGGAAGGGGGCAGTACTTC	CASSRLAGRGQYF
many	TRBJ2-3	.	TRBV18	TGTGCCAGCTCACCACCTACACGGGGAGGCACAGATACGCAGTATTTT	CASSPPTRGGTDTQYF
few	TRBJ1-2	.	TRBV10-2	TGCGCCAGCAGTGAGTCGAAACCAGGGTCAGGCTATGGCTACACCTTC	CASSESKPGSGYGYTF
.	TRBJ2-7	.	TRBV7-9	TGTGCCAGCAGCACATTGACAGCCCCCGAGCAGTACTTC	CASSTLTAPEQYF
many	TRBJ2-5	TRBD1	TRBV7-9	TGTGCCAGCAGCTCGGACAGGGGAATGGAGACCCAGTACTTC	CASSSDRGMETQYF
many	TRBJ2-7	.	TRBV5-1	TGCGCCAGCAGCCAACTAGACAGATACGAGCAGTACTTC	CASSQLDRYEQYF
.	TRBJ2-5	.	TRBV7-9	TGTGCCAGCAGCTTAGAAACCCAAGAGACCCAGTACTTC	CASSLETQETQYF
many	TRBJ1-1	TRBD1	TRBV11-2	TGTGCCAGCAGCACCATCAGGGGGCGAGACACTGAAGCTTTCTTT	CASSTIRGRDTEAFF
many	TRBJ2-3	.	TRBV28	TGTGCCAGCAGTTTCGAAGGGGGGGATACGCAGTATTTT	CASSFEGGDTQYF
.	TRBJ2-2	.	TRBV6-1	TGTGCCAGCAGTGAATTCTCCGGGGAGCTGTTTTTT	CASSEFSGELFF
.	TRBJ1-5	.	TRBV2	TGTGCCAGCAGGTTCGGAGGGGATGGCAATCAGCCCCAGCATTTT	CASRFGGDGNQPQHF